These T cell receptor beta chains were read from a single sample in a study of shared T cell receptors in the human thymus. Measured with immunoSEQ multiplex PCR; TCRdb has only the in-frame clones, and not every one. The table records more than 550,000 clones, approximately 89% of them present only once. Separately, the same data were catalogued under a study of human thymus T cells.

Source material: thymocytes. The receptor source for this set is a boy in the first two years of life with a congenital heart defect. The CDR3 runs from the conserved cysteine through the conserved F or W. Each record gives: J gene, clone size, V gene, D gene, CDR3 DNA, CDR3 protein. The D gene is left open where the match is weak. Size is stated for part of the rows, as once, few or many counts, or as a class when the clone is expanded.

TRBJ2-7 | NA | TRBV18 | TRBD1 | TGTGCCAGCTCACCGGGACAGTCCTACGAGCAGTACTTC | CASSPGQSYEQYF
TRBJ1-3 | few | TRBV5-1 | NA | TGCGCCAGCAGCTTGAGCGACGGTTCTGGAAACACCATATATTTT | CASSLSDGSGNTIYF
TRBJ2-7 | NA | TRBV27 | NA | TGTGCCAGCAGTCCCCCGAAACAGGGAATTGGTGGGTACGAGCAGTACTTC | CASSPPKQGIGGYEQYF
TRBJ1-2 | NA | TRBV28 | NA | TGTGCCAGCAGTTCCCCCCCTCAGGGGCACTATGGCTACACCTTC | CASSSPPQGHYGYTF
TRBJ2-1 | NA | TRBV9 | TRBD2 | TGTGCCAGCAGCGACACTAGCGCCGGCGACAATGAGCAGTTCTTC | CASSDTSAGDNEQFF
TRBJ1-5 | NA | TRBV27 | NA | TGTGCCAGCAGTTTTGCAGGTGGCAATCAGCCCCAGCATTTT | CASSFAGGNQPQHF
TRBJ1-2 | NA | TRBV5-4 | NA | TGTGCCAGCAGCTTTTGGGGGGGACTGACATATGGCTACACCTTC | CASSFWGGLTYGYTF
TRBJ1-3 | few | TRBV4-3 | NA | TGCGCCAGCAGCCAAGCTCAGGGCATCTCTGGAAACACCATATATTTT | CASSQAQGISGNTIYF
TRBJ2-7 | NA | TRBV5-1 | TRBD2 | TGCGCCAGCAGCGCGACGACTAGCGGGGGGGAGCTCCCCCGCGAGCAGTACTTC | CASSATTSGGELPREQYF
TRBJ2-1 | NA | TRBV27 | TRBD1 | TGTGCCAGCAGTTTATCGCAGGGGGCCATCAATGAGCAGTTCTTC | CASSLSQGAINEQFF
TRBJ1-4 | NA | TRBV28 | NA | TGTGCCAGCAGTTTTAGGAAGACAGCCCGGGATGAAAAACTGTTTTTT | CASSFRKTARDEKLFF
TRBJ2-2 | NA | TRBV12-2 | NA | TGTGCAAGTCGCTTAGTCTCTGCTAGCGGGAGCACCGGGGAGCTGTTTTTT | CASRLVSASGSTGELFF
TRBJ2-7 | once | TRBV4-2 | TRBD2 | TGTGCCAGCAGCCAAGATCTTGGGAGCGGGGGGCCCTCCACGCACGAGCAGTACTTC | CASSQDLGSGGPSTHEQYF
TRBJ1-1 | NA | TRBV29-1 | NA | TGCAGCGAAAGACAGTTGAACACTGAAGCTTTCTTT | CSERQLNTEAFF
TRBJ2-5 | NA | TRBV18 | NA | TGTGCCAGCTCACCACCGCTGGCTCTTCAAGAGACCCAGTACTTC | CASSPPLALQETQYF
TRBJ2-1 | NA | TRBV4-3 | NA | TGCGCCAGCAGCCGAGGAGACAGTCCAGATGACAATGAGCAGTTCTTC | CASSRGDSPDDNEQFF
TRBJ2-1 | NA | TRBV12-5 | TRBD2 | TGTGCTAGTGGTCCCCACCTACTAGCGGGAGGTCCCCCTGAGCAGTTCTTC | CASGPHLLAGGPPEQFF
TRBJ2-1 | NA | TRBV5-6 | NA | TGTGCCAGCAGCTTGGAAGGACTCCCGGGTTCCTACAATGAGCAGTTCTTC | CASSLEGLPGSYNEQFF
TRBJ2-1 | NA | TRBV27 | NA | TGTGCCAGCAGTATCGTTTATTGGGGAGGGGGTATCAATGAGCAGTTCTTC | CASSIVYWGGGINEQFF
TRBJ2-4 | NA | TRBV5-4 | NA | TGTGCCAGCAGCTTGGGCGGGGCCAAAAACATTCAGTACTTC | CASSLGGAKNIQYF
TRBJ2-7 | few | TRBV6-6 | TRBD1 | TGTGCCAGCAGTTACTACGGACAGGGGGCGTACGAGCAGTACTTC | CASSYYGQGAYEQYF
TRBJ2-3 | NA | TRBV7-2 | NA | TGTGCCAGCAGCATTCGGACGGGGAGCACAGATACGCAGTATTTT | CASSIRTGSTDTQYF
TRBJ1-2 | NA | TRBV12-2 | NA | TGTGCAAGTCCCCCCGGGACAGGGCCCTATGGCTACACCTTC | CASPPGTGPYGYTF
TRBJ2-3 | NA | TRBV18 | TRBD2 | TGTGCCAGCTCACCACCGACTAGCGGGAGAGCAGATACGCAGTATTTT | CASSPPTSGRADTQYF
TRBJ2-1 | NA | TRBV27 | TRBD2 | TGTGCCAGCAGTTTAGGTTCCAGCGGGGATACCTACAATGAGCAGTTCTTC | CASSLGSSGDTYNEQFF
TRBJ1-1 | few | TRBV7-9 | TRBD1 | TGTGCCAGCAGCTTAGGGGTCGGGGACAGAATGAACACTGAAGCTTTCTTT | CASSLGVGDRMNTEAFF
TRBJ2-7 | NA | TRBV29-1 | TRBD2 | TGCAGCGCTAAACGGACTAGCGGGGGGCACTACGAGCAGTACTTC | CSAKRTSGGHYEQYF
TRBJ2-7 | NA | TRBV9 | TRBD2 | TGTGCCAGCAGCGTGAGAGGACTAGCGGGGGAAACACTCTCCTACGAGCAGTACTTC | CASSVRGLAGETLSYEQYF
TRBJ2-7 | NA | TRBV7-8 | TRBD1 | TGTGCCAGCAGCTTACCAGACAGGGCCCCCTACGAGCAGTACTTC | CASSLPDRAPYEQYF
TRBJ1-3 | NA | TRBV18 | TRBD1 | TGTGCCAGCTCCCTCGCACAGGGGCTAGCTGGAAACACCATATATTTT | CASSLAQGLAGNTIYF
TRBJ2-6 | NA | TRBV7-6 | NA | TGTGCCAGCAGCGCCGGGCAGGGGTATTCCTCTGGGGCCAACGTCCTGACTTTC | CASSAGQGYSSGANVLTF
TRBJ1-2 | NA | TRBV28 | NA | TGTGCCAGCAGTTCAATTGCCCCCCGCCAGGGCTCAAACTATGGCTACACCTTC | CASSSIAPRQGSNYGYTF
TRBJ2-7 | NA | TRBV28 | NA | TGTGCCAGCAGTTTGGCGCGGGATGAGCAGTACTTC | CASSLARDEQYF
TRBJ2-6 | NA | TRBV14 | NA | TGTGCCAGCAGCCAAGAAATCCGCTCTGGGGCCAACGTCCTGACTTTC | CASSQEIRSGANVLTF
TRBJ1-6 | NA | TRBV6-5 | NA | TGTGCCAGCAGTTACTCGGTAGGGGCTGTTTCACCCCTCCACTTT | CASSYSVGAVSPLHF
TRBJ2-1 | few | TRBV7-8 | TRBD2 | TGTGCCAGCAGCTTAGGGCCCCTGCGAGCGGGAGCTTTCCCAAGGACCGATGAGCAGTTCTTC | CASSLGPLRAGAFPRTDEQFF
TRBJ2-4 | NA | TRBV6-1 | NA | TGTGCCAGCGGGGGGTTCCTAGCCAAAAACATTCAGTACTTC | CASGGFLAKNIQYF
TRBJ1-5 | NA | TRBV30 | NA | TGTGCCTGGAGTCTTGGCGGCCCGTATAGCAATCAGCCCCAGCATTTT | CAWSLGGPYSNQPQHF
TRBJ2-5 | NA | TRBV15 | NA | TGTGCCACCAGCCCCCCAGAACAAGACAGCAAAGAGACCCAGTACTTC | CATSPPEQDSKETQYF
TRBJ2-5 | NA | TRBV5-1 | TRBD2 | TGCGCCAGCAGTACCGGACTAGCGGGAGGGCCTGGGGTGGAGACCCAGTACTTC | CASSTGLAGGPGVETQYF
TRBJ1-5 | NA | TRBV6-1 | TRBD1 | TGTGCCAGCAGTGCAAAAGGGGCTTGGAGAGGGGGCATTCAGCCCCAGCATTTT | CASSAKGAWRGGIQPQHF
TRBJ2-3 | NA | TRBV11-2 | TRBD2 | TGTGCCAGCAGCCTCCTTAGCGGGGGGGCCACAGATACGCAGTATTTT | CASSLLSGGATDTQYF
TRBJ1-2 | few | TRBV19 | NA | TGTGCCAGTAGTATACACCCGGGTGGCTACACCTTC | CASSIHPGGYTF
TRBJ1-1 | NA | TRBV19 | NA | TGTGCCAGTAGTAGTCATATGGGGCAAGCTTTCTTT | CASSSHMGQAFF
TRBJ2-7 | NA | TRBV27 | NA | TGTGCCAGCAGCCCCCTCCCGCAGGGGTACTACGAGCAGTACTTC | CASSPLPQGYYEQYF
TRBJ1-2 | few | TRBV5-8 | TRBD1 | TGTGCCACCCCTTTGGGCAGGGGGTTCGGCGGCTACACCTTC | CATPLGRGFGGYTF